This entry features one T cell receptor beta chain sequence. It has no known antigen specificity. One base away there is no much larger clone; base qualities are not given. One collaborating source in Seattle enrolled patients while the patients were actively infected and followed the patients over time throughout the course of disease. Each collaborating institution followed its own protocols to collect whole blood in K2EDTA tubes. For TCRbeta analysis, collaborators shipped samples as frozen whole blood, isolated PBMCs, or DNA extracted from either of those sample types. The data originate from a study of blood T cell repertoires in COVID-19 (dated by TCRdb to the early 2020s). Describing the broader study: The collaborator samples originated in the United States, Italy and Spain and spanned the acute and convalescent phases of COVID-19. The material from the prospective study consisted of cDNA or gDNA derived from T cells, B-cell-depleted T cells, or PBMCs. A de-identified subject ID, COVID-19 status, age in years and sex were almost always included in the sample metadata. The dataset comprised deeply sampled blood TCRbeta repertoires from subjects exposed to, actively infected with, or recovered from COVID-19. HLA class I and class II types, where available, came from metadata supplied by the sample provider rather than from assay-based typing. The samples were drawn from two sources: the first 160 participants of the ongoing ImmuneRACE study, and 1,254 subjects contributed by 6 global collaborators. The repertoires were released in a freely available public database meant as a resource for research on the immune response to SARS-CoV-2.

The immunoSEQ Assay, a bias-controlled multiplex PCR, was used to amplify TCRbeta CDR3 regions from genomic DNA. As for the original processing: Nucleated cell counts per sample were estimated from amplification of reference gene primers within the assay. To quantify the absolute abundance of each unique TCRbeta CDR3 rearrangement, sequence reads were collapsed and filtered. For each sample, productive Simpson clonality was calculated as the square root of Simpson's diversity index across productive rearrangements. TCRdb holds this immuneACCESS table with in-frame rearrangements only. Some clones are missing; in checked studies, unresolved V genes explain under half, and the rest has no known cause. Clone size and the V and J calls come from that table; the DNA yielded D and trimming. This sample holds some 290,000 clones; roughly nine tenths were observed only once. The leading ten clones occupy approximately 12% of the sample.

Overall results and qualifications from the work: How much clinical and demographic metadata was included differed by source and by participant, and the metadata was provided uncurated.

For CDR1 and CDR2, the germline V gene (reference sequence) lists LGHDT and YNNKEL. The CDR3 holds 14 amino acids from the cysteine to the phenylalanine. Just the 42-base CDR3 DNA is kept, in frame starting at base 1. V drops 8 bases and J drops 2 bases, leaving 15 bases in between. The chain is assembled from TRBV3-1 (or the pseudogene TRBV3-2) and TRBJ1-2; the D gene lacks a confident call. This TCR came from a woman in her twenties or thirties with COVID-19, enrolled during active disease. Material: peripheral blood. The CDR3 region reads CASRGGSLNYGYTF. The nucleotide sequence is given as TGTGCCAGCCGAGGAGGCAGCTTAAACTATGGCTACACCTTC.